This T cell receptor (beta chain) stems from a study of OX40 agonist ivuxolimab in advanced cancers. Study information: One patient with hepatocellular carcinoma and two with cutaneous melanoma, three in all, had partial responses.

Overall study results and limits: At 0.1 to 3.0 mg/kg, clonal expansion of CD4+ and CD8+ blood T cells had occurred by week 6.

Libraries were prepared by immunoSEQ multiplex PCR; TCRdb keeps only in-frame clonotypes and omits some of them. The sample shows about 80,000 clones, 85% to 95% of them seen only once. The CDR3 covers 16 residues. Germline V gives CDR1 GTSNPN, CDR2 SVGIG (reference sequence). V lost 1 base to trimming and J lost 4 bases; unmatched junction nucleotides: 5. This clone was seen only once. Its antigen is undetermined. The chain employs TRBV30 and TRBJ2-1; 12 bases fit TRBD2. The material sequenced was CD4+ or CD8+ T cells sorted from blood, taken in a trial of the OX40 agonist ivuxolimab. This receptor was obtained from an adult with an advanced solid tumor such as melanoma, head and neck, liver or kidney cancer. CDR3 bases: TGTGCCTGGAGTGAACCGGGACTAGCGGGTTACAATGAGCAGTTCTTC. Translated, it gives CAWSEPGLAGYNEQFF.